By its share, the clone carrying this T cell receptor beta chain is medium-sized. Antigen specificity is unknown. This sample was taken from a study of T and B cells in COVID-19 patients. BIOMED2 TRB-A/B primer pools were used in multiplex TRB PCR. TCRdb recomputed calls from the multiplex PCR reads with MiXCR, one row per CDR3 protein. The sample contains roughly 2,500 distinct CDR3 sequences, about 26% of which appear only once. This CDR3 comprises 15 residues. The V gene end was trimmed by 4 bases and the J gene end by 0 bases; junction bases not matched to a gene: 6. Germline V lookup: CDR1 SGHNT, CDR2 YYREEE (reference sequence). Study-level results: Patients with COVID-19 reportedly showed strongly skewed T cell receptor beta variable and joining gene usage. At recovery TRB diversity and richness exceeded healthy donors, after highly clonal active COVID-19 repertoires. Early severe-case samples and blood from mildly ill patients during symptoms were in short supply.

TRB was amplified from about 250-500 ng of blood genomic DNA. This sequence originates from a human donor with active COVID-19. The sample taken for sequencing was blood. This rearrangement joins TRBV5-4 to TRBJ1-1, with 7 bases fitting TRBD1. For the CDR3, the DNA is TGTGCCAGCAGCCGAATGGACAGGTTGAACACTGAAGCTTTCTTT. This codes for CASSRMDRLNTEAFF.